This entry lists 18 T cell receptor beta chains sequenced from one sample in a study of blood T cell repertoires in COVID-19. Assay: immunoSEQ multiplex PCR; the TCRdb copy retains only in-frame clones and omits some. This table has about 260,000 clones, around 87% appearing once. Material for sequencing was peripheral blood. The receptors come from a woman between 55 and 75 years old with COVID-19, enrolled during active disease.

The V gene is TRBV24-1, the J gene TRBJ1-5; 7 bases are a match to TRBD1. CDR1 is KGHDR and CDR2 is SFDVKD in the germline V gene. V shed 2 bases, J shed 0 bases, and the junction held 3 bases outside the gene matches. The CDR3 loop spans 16 amino acids. This chain's CDR3 is CATSDSQGFSNQPQHF. CDR3 DNA: TGTGCCACCAGTGATTCACAGGGGTTTAGCAATCAGCCCCAGCATTTT.

V usage is TRBV5-6 and J usage is TRBJ2-6, with TRBD1 matching over 8 bases. The J segment lost 2 bases and the V segment lost 5 bases, leaving 6 bases of the junction unmatched. The CDR3 length is 16 residues. In germline, CDR1 is SGHDT, CDR2 YYEEEE. CDR3 coding DNA: TGTGCCAGCAGGGACAGGGATCTCGCTGGGGCCAACGTCCTGACTTTC. Encoded protein: CASRDRDLAGANVLTF. Looking up the rest from reference TRBV5-6 and TRBJ2-6 gives the full variable domain: DAGVTQSPTHLIKTRGQQVTLRCSPKSGHDTVSWYQQALGQGPQFIFQYYEEEERQRGNFPDRFSGHQFPNYSSELNVNALLLGDSALYLCASRDRDLAGANVLTFGAGSRLTVL.

This chain links TRBV6-2 or TRBV6-3 with TRBJ1-5; 9 positions agree with TRBD1. After removal of 2 bases from V and 4 bases from J, the junction contained 9 bases not matched to a gene. The CDR3 has 17 residues. Germline V lookup: CDR1 MNHEY, CDR2 SVGEGT. The CDR3 region has the DNA TGTGCCAGCAGTTACGGTTACTACAGGGGGCGGAATCAGCCCCAGCATTTT. Translated, it gives CASSYGYYRGRNQPQHF.

The V call is TRBV19, the J call TRBJ1-5, with D tentatively TRBD1 (6 bases). The CDR3 runs to 16 residues. Trimming shortened V by 10 bases and J by 0 bases, and 19 bases separated the two germline ends. Germline CDR1 LNHDA, CDR2 SQIVND (reference sequence). The CDR3 DNA is TGTGCCACATTTTCGCCAGGGGCGTATAGCAATCAGCCCCAGCATTTT. It yields the protein CATFSPGAYSNQPQHF.

This chain links TRBV24-1 with TRBJ1-1; 10 bases map to TRBD1. V trimming: 4 bases; J trimming: 5 bases; junction bases outside the gene matches: 3. There are 14 residues in the CDR3. Looked up from germline, CDR1 is KGHDR and CDR2 is SFDVKD. Here the CDR3 DNA reads TGTGCCACCAGTGACGGACAGGGGGGGACTGAAGCTTTCTTT. It translates to CATSDGQGGTEAFF.

The genes are TRBV3-1 (or the pseudogene TRBV3-2) and TRBJ1-2; possible D gene TRBD1, 5 bases. Germline-derived CDR1 and CDR2 are LGHDT and YNNKEL (reference sequence). Trimming stripped 5 bases from V and 3 bases from J, with 10 bases between. The CDR3 has 13 residues. The CDR3 DNA sequence: TGTGCCAGCAGCTTGACAGAGCACTATGGCTACACCTTC. This translates into CASSLTEHYGYTF.

The table lists this clone with a few counts. This sequence joins TRBV30 and TRBJ1-5; 9 bases are a match to TRBD1. Germline lookup yields CDR1 GTSNPN and CDR2 SVGIG (reference sequence). With V trimmed by 2 bases and J by 7 bases, 9 bases remained unmatched. The CDR3 consists of 15 residues. In DNA form, the CDR3 reads TGTGCCTGGAGTCTAAAAACAGGGGGCCACCAGCCCCAGCATTTT. This translates into CAWSLKTGGHQPQHF.

The gene calls are TRBV7-8 and TRBJ2-1; 13 nucleotides line up with TRBD2. The length of the CDR3 is 18 residues. V was pared by 0 bases and J by 2 bases, with 4 bases of the junction left unmatched. Germline loops: CDR1 SGHVS, CDR2 FQNEAQ. DNA of the CDR3: TGTGCCAGCAGCTTAGCGCGGACTAGCGGGAGCCCCTACAATGAGCAGTTCTTC. Translating gives CASSLARTSGSPYNEQFF.

The CDR3 DNA reads TGTGCCAGCGGAGGGGGACAGGGGCCTTACAATGAGCAGTTCTTC. Protein: CASGGGQGPYNEQFF. The chain is built from TRBV2 and TRBJ2-1; TRBD1 agrees at 10 bases. V gave up 8 bases and J gave up 4 bases; unmatched junction bases: 8. The CDR3 runs 15 residues. CDR1 is SNHLY and CDR2 is FYNNEI in the germline V gene. Variable domain in full (rest from reference TRBV2 and TRBJ2-1): EPEVTQTPSHQVTQMGQEVILRCVPISNHLYFYWYRQILGQKVEFLVSFYNNEISEKSEIFDDQFSVERPDGSNFTLKIRSTKLEDSAMYFCASGGGQGPYNEQFFGPGTRLTVL.

This clone was detected once. The chain links TRBV6-2 or TRBV6-3 to TRBJ1-1, with a tentative D call TRBD1 (5 bases). Trimming left V 3 bases short and J 0 bases short, with 11 bases between. This CDR3 has 15 residues. Per germline, CDR1 MNHEY and CDR2 SVGEGT. CDR3 region: CASSYRGPMNTEAFF. As DNA, the CDR3 is TGTGCCAGCAGTTATAGGGGCCCCATGAACACTGAAGCTTTCTTT.

The chain combines TRBV11-3 with TRBJ2-3; D possibly corresponds to TRBD1 (6 bases). The germline V and J ends were trimmed by 6 bases and 1 base, with 14 bases remaining between them. CDR1 and CDR2 from the germline V gene are SGHNT and YENEEA. There are 15 residues in the CDR3. The DNA of the CDR3 is TGTGCCAGCAGTTCTAACAGGGAAGGCACAGATACGCAGTATTTT. It specifies CASSSNREGTDTQYF.

The V and J genes are TRBV19 and TRBJ2-3; 14 nucleotides align to TRBD2. V was pared by 4 bases and J by 6 bases, with 6 bases of the junction left unmatched. This CDR3 is 16 amino acids long. The germline gives CDR1 LNHDA, CDR2 SQIVND (reference sequence). The CDR3 here is CASSTGLAGVKDTQYF. CDR3 nucleotides: TGTGCCAGTAGTACGGGACTAGCGGGAGTGAAGGATACGCAGTATTTT.

This clone was counted between two and nine times. The V gene is TRBV10-3, the J gene TRBJ1-4, with TRBD1 as a possible D gene (6 bases). There are 15 residues in the CDR3. Trimming shortened V by 5 bases and J by 6 bases, and 16 bases separated the two germline ends. From germline, CDR1 is ENHRY and CDR2 SYGVKD. CDR3 nucleotides: TGTGCCATCAGTTCCCTTACAGGGAACGATGAAAAACTGTTTTTT. It specifies CAISSLTGNDEKLFF.

In this sample, this clone turned up a few times. The J gene is TRBJ2-7, the V gene TRBV5-1, with a possible D match to TRBD2 (5 bases). The germline V gene encodes CDR1 SGHRS and CDR2 YFSETQ. V lost 2 bases to trimming and J lost 6 bases, with 9 bases between them. The CDR3 length is 12 residues. As DNA, the CDR3 is TGCGCCAGCAGCTTCGTAGGGAGCGAGCAGTACTTC. Translation: CASSFVGSEQYF.

This chain joins TRBV4-2 and TRBJ1-3; maybe TRBD1 (5 bases). The V and J ends lost 0 bases and 2 bases respectively, with 14 bases between them. The V gene's germline CDR1 is LGHNA and CDR2 YNFKEQ. The CDR3 spans 17 residues. The CDR3 DNA reads TGTGCCAGCAGCCAAGATGGGGCGTCGGGGGCTGGAAACACCATATATTTT. Amino acid sequence: CASSQDGASGAGNTIYF.

This chain links TRBV14 with TRBJ1-3; no reliable D call. Per germline, CDR1 SGHDN and CDR2 FVKESK. The V end lost 1 base, the J end lost 4 bases, and 5 bases lay between the germline ends. The CDR3 has 13 amino acids. The CDR3 reads CASSQVRGNTIYF. The CDR3, as DNA: TGTGCCAGCAGCCAAGTCAGGGGAAACACCATATATTTT.

The J gene is TRBJ1-2, the V gene TRBV6-5, with TRBD1 identical over 9 bases. V lost 7 bases, J lost 1 base, and 4 bases stayed unmatched. CDR3 size: 14 residues. CDR1 and CDR2 from the germline V gene are MNHEY and SVGAGI. Here the CDR3 DNA reads TGTGCCAGCAACGACAGGGGGGATAACTATGGCTACACCTTC. Amino acid sequence: CASNDRGDNYGYTF.

V is TRBV15 and J is TRBJ1-5; perhaps TRBD1 as D (5 bases). This CDR3 comprises 15 residues. V lost 1 base, J lost 1 base, and 8 bases lay in between. Germline V gene sequence: CDR1 LNHNV, CDR2 YYDKDF (reference sequence). CDR3 in amino acids: CATSRGGGSNQPQHF. Written as DNA, the CDR3 is TGTGCCACCAGCAGAGGGGGGGGAAGCAATCAGCCCCAGCATTTT.